Presented here are 21 T cell receptor beta chains from one specimen sequenced in a study of shared clonotypes between healthy human individuals (dated by TCRdb to the early 2020s). CD8 naive samples were obtained by positive selection for CCR7 among CD45RO-negative cells, yielding a CD45RA+CCR7+ population from which TemRA cells were excluded. Preparation of the library involved the immunoSEQ multiplex PCR assay. The table comes from immuneACCESS by way of TCRdb, which keeps in-frame sequences with V and J called. Part of the clones is missing from these tables; in studies checked, under half for an unresolved V gene and the rest for unknown reasons. Here the sample has around 1.9 million clones; about 92% occur a single time. The top ten clonotypes cover under 2% of the sample. The sample comprised naive CD8+ T cells from PBMCs. This specimen's cell subset or site label, interpreted: CD45RA+CCR7+. These TCRs come from a man aged 18 to 30 in good health. Some clones in this sample may be carry-over from other donors' samples.

The CDR3 sequence: CASTTTGQGDGYTF. CDR3 nucleotide sequence: TGTGCCAGCACCACGACCGGACAGGGTGATGGCTACACCTTC. The chain couples TRBV7-2 to TRBJ1-2; 8 nucleotides align to TRBD1. Germline V gives CDR1 SGHTA, CDR2 FQGNSA. The CDR3 is made up of 14 amino acids. The trim removed 7 bases at V and 6 bases at J, leaving 10 bases unmatched.

The V call is TRBV11-2, the J call TRBJ2-3, with D possibly TRBD2 on 6 matching bases. Germline values: CDR1 SGHAT, CDR2 FQNNGV. V lost 5 bases and J 6 bases, leaving 18 bases between the germline ends. The CDR3 runs to 15 residues. The CDR3 sequence: CASSVGTGISDTQYF. CDR3 sequence (DNA): TGTGCCAGCAGCGTCGGGACTGGAATAAGTGATACGCAGTATTTT.

V and J are TRBV4-1 and TRBJ2-3; unclear D gene. The CDR3 contains 13 residues. The V end lost 1 base, the J end lost 5 bases, and 7 bases lay between the germline ends. The germline CDR1 and CDR2 sequences are MGHRA and YSYEKL. The CDR3 DNA follows: TGCGCCAGCAGCCAAGCTGGCGGAGATACGCAGTATTTT. Amino acid sequence: CASSQAGGDTQYF.

The chain employs TRBV9 and TRBJ2-2; D may match TRBD1 or TRBD2 (5 bases each). CDR1 and CDR2 from the germline V gene are SGDLS and YYNGEE. The germline V and J ends were trimmed by 6 bases and 4 bases, with 19 bases remaining between them. The CDR3 runs 16 residues. The DNA of the CDR3 is TGTGCCAGCACCCCGTGGGAGACAGACGTCACCGGGGAGCTGTTTTTT. Translated, it gives CASTPWETDVTGELFF. Variable domain in full (rest from reference TRBV9 and TRBJ2-2): DSGVTQTPKHLITATGQRVTLRCSPRSGDLSVYWYQQSLDQGLQFLIQYYNGEERAKGNILERFSAQQFPDLHSELNLSSLELGDSALYFCASTPWETDVTGELFFGEGSRLTVL.

This chain joins TRBV7-2 and TRBJ1-5; D is unclear. Trimming shortened V by 2 bases and J by 10 bases, and 12 bases separated the two germline ends. Germline CDR1 and CDR2: SGHTA and FQGNSA. CDR3 size: 13 residues. For the CDR3, the DNA is TGTGCCAGCAGCTTATCCCTCACAAGCCCCCAGCATTTT. Amino acid sequence: CASSLSLTSPQHF.

The gene calls are TRBV4-1 and TRBJ2-2, with D unclear. V lost 3 bases to trimming and J lost 9 bases, with 11 bases between them. Germline loops: CDR1 MGHRA, CDR2 YSYEKL. The CDR3 spans 13 residues. CDR3 sequence reads: CASSQINNWELFF. CDR3 coding DNA: TGCGCCAGCAGCCAGATCAACAACTGGGAGCTGTTTTTT.

The CDR3 sequence is CASSLAVTGPPHSLYEQYF. The CDR3 DNA reads as TGTGCCAGCAGTTTAGCCGTCACAGGGCCCCCACACTCCTTATACGAGCAGTACTTC. The rearrangement joins TRBV27 to TRBJ2-7; a possible D gene is TRBD1 (6 bases). CDR3 length: 19 amino acids. Trimming shortened V by 2 bases and J by 4 bases, and 27 bases separated the two germline ends. Germline values: CDR1 MNHEY, CDR2 SMNVEV (reference sequence).

CDR3: CASSESYNEQFF. CDR3 DNA: TGCGCCAGCAGCGAATCCTACAATGAGCAGTTCTTC. The genes are TRBV5-1 and TRBJ2-1, with D unclear. The CDR3 has 12 amino acids. V dropped 4 bases and J dropped 1 base, with 3 bases sitting between them. Germline CDR1 SGHRS, CDR2 YFSETQ. Filled out from reference TRBV5-1 and TRBJ2-1, the complete variable domain reads KAGVTQTPRYLIKTRGQQVTLSCSPISGHRSVSWYQQTPGQGLQFLFEYFSETQRNKGNFPGRFSGRQFSNSRSEMNVSTLELGDSALYLCASSESYNEQFFGPGTRLTVL.

The chain couples TRBV29-1 to TRBJ2-7, with D possibly being TRBD2 (6 bases). The germline CDR1 and CDR2 sequences are SQVTM and ANQGSEA. The CDR3 totals 15 residues. Trimming removed 4 bases at V and 3 bases at J, with 19 bases between. The CDR3 here is CSVVPGDGRNYEQYF. CDR3 in DNA: TGCAGCGTTGTTCCGGGGGACGGTCGAAACTACGAGCAGTACTTC.

J is TRBJ2-1 and V is TRBV27; the match to TRBD2 covers 9 bases. Trimming removed 5 bases from V and 4 bases from J; junction bases left unmatched: 9. CDR1 and CDR2 (germline): MNHEY, SMNVEV (reference sequence). The CDR3 totals 16 residues. The CDR3 sequence: CASSPTLREGYNEQFF. The CDR3 DNA is TGTGCCAGCAGTCCCACACTGCGGGAGGGTTACAATGAGCAGTTCTTC.

V and J are TRBV28 and TRBJ1-5; weak D call: TRBD1 (5 bases). CDR3 length equals 16 residues. Germline V gene data show CDR1 as MDHEN and CDR2 as SYDVKM. V dropped 4 bases and J dropped 2 bases, with 15 bases sitting between them. In DNA form, the CDR3 reads TGTGCCAGCAGTTCGCGGGGCCCGATGGGCAATCAGCCCCAGCATTTT. Amino acid sequence: CASSSRGPMGNQPQHF.

The V and J genes are TRBV4-2 and TRBJ2-7; D possibly corresponds to TRBD2 (6 bases). The germline V gene has CDR1 LGHNA and CDR2 YNFKEQ. V lost 4 bases and J lost 0, with 22 bases in between. The length of the CDR3 is 18 residues. CDR3 nucleotide sequence: TGTGCCAGCAGCCCGAACATACACTATAGCGGAGACTCCTACGAGCAGTACTTC. Amino acids: CASSPNIHYSGDSYEQYF.

This clone was detected once. The rearrangement links TRBV4-2 to TRBJ2-7; 8 bases map to TRBD2. CDR1 is LGHNA and CDR2 is YNFKEQ in the germline V gene. This CDR3 region has 17 residues. After removal of 0 bases from V and 0 bases from J, the junction contained 7 bases not matched to a gene. The CDR3 DNA is TGTGCCAGCAGCCAAGAACAGCTGCGGGGGGCCTCCTACGAGCAGTACTTC. It codes for CASSQEQLRGASYEQYF.

A word on this clone: This same CDR3 is encoded by further DNA sequences in the sample. The chain uses TRBV9 and TRBJ2-7; TRBD1 agrees at 10 bases. V was pared by 0 bases and J by 4 bases, with 4 bases of the junction left unmatched. Germline V gene sequence: CDR1 SGDLS, CDR2 YYNGEE. The CDR3 consists of 15 residues. The CDR3 coding sequence is TGTGCCAGCAGCGTAGGGGACAGGGGAACGTACGAGCAGTACTTC. This gives the protein CASSVGDRGTYEQYF.

The chain joins TRBV10-1 to TRBJ1-1; 7 nucleotides line up with TRBD1. CDR3 length: 15 amino acids. V was pared by 1 base and J by 1 base, with 3 bases of the junction left unmatched. From germline, CDR1 is WNHNN and CDR2 SYGVQD (reference sequence). The CDR3 nucleotides read TGCGCCAGCAGTGAGTATCGGACAGGGAACACTGAAGCTTTCTTT. Translating it yields CASSEYRTGNTEAFF.

This chain links TRBV11-2 with TRBJ2-2; 7 bases match TRBD2. The CDR3 is 18 residues long. Trimming took 1 base from V and 3 from J; bases not matched to a gene: 11. Germline-derived CDR1 and CDR2 are SGHAT and FQNNGV. Here the CDR3 reads CASSLVAGGRDHTGELFF. DNA of the CDR3: TGTGCCAGCAGCTTAGTCGCAGGCGGGAGAGATCACACCGGGGAGCTGTTTTTT.

The chain is built from TRBV29-1 and TRBJ2-3; weak D call: TRBD2 (5 bases). Germline V gene data show CDR1 as SQVTM and CDR2 as ANQGSEA. Trimming removed 7 bases at V and 4 bases at J, with 18 bases between. CDR3 length: 14 amino acids. CDR3 sequence (DNA): TGCAGCGGAAAGCTAGGGCTAGCCCCAGATACGCAGTATTTT. The encoded protein is CSGKLGLAPDTQYF.

For this clone: One end of the junction does not line up with germline, which may come from a read error. The V gene is TRBV15, the J gene TRBJ2-7, with D hard to call. The J call is doubtful: the DNA matches TRBJ2-5 better. CDR1 and CDR2 from the germline V gene are LNHNV and YYDKDF (reference sequence). This CDR3 has 11 amino acids. CDR3: CATSGDGTQYF. The CDR3 nucleotides are TGTGCCACCAGCGGAGACGGGACCCAGTACTTC.

This clone was seen only once. The rearrangement uses TRBV7-8 and TRBJ1-2; tentatively, D is TRBD1 (6 bases). The CDR3 has 17 amino acids. The germline CDR1 and CDR2 sequences are SGHVS and FQNEAQ. Trimming pared 1 base from V and 3 bases from J, leaving 18 bases between. CDR3 amino acids: CASSLGVAGADDYGYTF. The DNA of the CDR3 is TGTGCCAGCAGCTTAGGGGTGGCAGGGGCGGATGACTATGGCTACACCTTC. The full variable domain, with the rest looked up from reference TRBV7-8 and TRBJ1-2, is GAGVSQSPRYKVAKRGQDVALRCDPISGHVSLFWYQQALGQGPEFLTYFQNEAQLDKSGLPSDRFFAERPEGSVSTLKIQRTQQEDSAVYLCASSLGVAGADDYGYTFGSGTRLTVV.

The V gene is TRBV11-2, the J gene TRBJ2-1, with D hard to call. The V gene lost 4 bases and the J gene lost 4 bases, with 11 bases spanning the gap. The germline V gene has CDR1 SGHAT and CDR2 FQNNGV. The CDR3 sequence is 14 residues long. CDR3 sequence reads: CASSSTKGYNEQFF. In DNA, the CDR3 is TGTGCCAGCAGCTCTACCAAAGGATACAATGAGCAGTTCTTC.

This clone was seen only once. This chain connects TRBV7-9 to TRBJ2-5; TRBD2 matches 7 bases. This CDR3 has 15 amino acids. J was trimmed by 4 bases and V by 5 bases; bases with no gene match: 10. Germline V gene lookup returns CDR1 SEHNR and CDR2 FQNEAQ (reference sequence). CDR3 sequence: CASSPPPGGRETQYF. Written as DNA, the CDR3 is TGTGCCAGCAGCCCTCCCCCGGGCGGGAGAGAGACCCAGTACTTC.